The rows below give T cell receptor beta chains drawn from one sample of a study of CD8+CD57+ T cells in acquired aplastic anemia. Each CDR3 protein is one row after TCRdb ran MiXCR on the reads. The sample shows more than 250,000 distinct CDR3 sequences, about 56% of them seen only once. The sample comprised sorted CD4+, CD8+, or CD8+CD57+ T cells (not recorded which) from PBMCs. These receptors all stem from a human donor with severe aplastic anemia or a healthy control (not recorded which). Both conserved end residues are part of each CDR3. The D gene is left open where the match is weak. Rows may omit the clone size; those that give it use once, few, many or a size class.

d_call,v_call,clone_size,j_call,cdr3_nt,cdr3_aa
TRBD1,TRBV5-6,many,TRBJ1-6,TGTGCCAGCAGCTTGAGGGCCCGGGACAGGCGATTTTCACCCCTCCACTTT,CASSLRARDRRFSPLHF
-,TRBV7-2,once,TRBJ2-7,TGTGCCAGCATGGAGGGGGGGCGAGAGCAGTACTTC,CASMEGGREQYF
-,TRBV24-1,-,TRBJ2-3,TGTGCCACCAGTACCCCGGAGAGAGCCCGGGGCACAGATACGCAGTATTTT,CATSTPERARGTDTQYF
-,TRBV12-3/TRBV12-4,many,TRBJ2-7,TGTGCCAGCAGCTTAACCAGGCCGATGGAGCGCTACGAGCAGTACTTC,CASSLTRPMERYEQYF
-,TRBV5-1,many,TRBJ2-7,TGTGCCAGCAGCTTAGAGGGGTACGAGCAGTACTTC,CASSLEGYEQYF
TRBD2,TRBV7-9,-,TRBJ2-7,TGTGCCAGCAGCGGGGGACTACCGGAGCCCTACGAGCAGTACTTC,CASSGGLPEPYEQYF
TRBD1,TRBV3-1,many,TRBJ1-1,TGTGCCAGCAGCCAAGGACAGGGCGGAACGGCTTTCTTT,CASSQGQGGTAFF
-,TRBV10-2,-,TRBJ1-6,TGCGCCAGCAGTAAGGGGCAGGCTTCACCCCTCCACTTT,CASSKGQASPLHF
TRBD2,TRBV15,-,TRBJ2-4,TGTGCCACCAGCAGAGACGGGGGGGAAAACATTCAGTACTTC,CATSRDGGENIQYF
TRBD1,TRBV5-8,many,TRBJ1-1,TGTGCCAGCAGCCCAGGGGGCGCGGGTACTGAAGCTTTCTTT,CASSPGGAGTEAFF
-,TRBV6-1,few,TRBJ1-2,TGTGCCAGCAGTACGGACAGATCGTCATATGGCTACACCTTC,CASSTDRSSYGYTF
-,TRBV6-1,-,TRBJ2-1,TGTGCCAGCAGTGACGGGACTGACAATGAGCAGTTCTTC,CASSDGTDNEQFF
-,TRBV20-1,many,TRBJ2-7,TGCAGTGCGCTCGCTAAACAGGCGCAGTACTTC,CSALAKQAQYF
-,TRBV20-1,many,TRBJ2-3,TGCAGTGCTAGGGTGGGACATAGCACAGATACGCAGTATTTT,CSARVGHSTDTQYF
-,TRBV29-1,-,TRBJ1-3,TGCAGCGTGAGGGTCTCTGGAAACACCATATATTTT,CSVRVSGNTIYF
-,TRBV20-1,-,TRBJ2-7,TGCAGTGTCGGCCAGTCTTTCTCCTACGAGCAGTACTTC,CSVGQSFSYEQYF
-,TRBV6-6,-,TRBJ1-5,TGTGCCAGCAGTTACGCCCCCAGGGAGGGACGTCAGCATTTT,CASSYAPREGRQHF
TRBD2,TRBV7-9,-,TRBJ2-3,TGTGCCAGCAGACCGGGACTAGCGGCCCACCCGCAGTATTTT,CASRPGLAAHPQYF
TRBD1,TRBV29-1,-,TRBJ1-2,TGCAGCGTCGCCGGGACAGGGATGCGCGACAACTATGGCTACACCTTC,CSVAGTGMRDNYGYTF
TRBD1,TRBV24-1,-,TRBJ2-3,TGTGTCACCAGTGCTGGACAGGGCCCCGCAGATACGCAGTATTTT,CVTSAGQGPADTQYF
TRBD1,TRBV2,-,TRBJ1-5,TGTGCCAGCAGTGGGGGACAGGGGGTTCAGCCCCAGCATTTT,CASSGGQGVQPQHF
-,TRBV20-1,few,TRBJ1-2,TGCAGTGCTAGAGATAAGACATCCAACTATGGCTACACCTTC,CSARDKTSNYGYTF
TRBD1,TRBV5-8,-,TRBJ2-7,TGTGCCAGCAGCATTGGACAGGGGCTCGGTGAGCAGTACTTC,CASSIGQGLGEQYF
TRBD2,TRBV27,-,TRBJ2-7,TGTGCCAGCCGCCCGGGGGGAACCTTCTCCTACGAGCAGTACTTC,CASRPGGTFSYEQYF
TRBD2,TRBV7-3,-,TRBJ2-7,TGTGCCAGCAGCCCTGGCCGCGGGGGGTACTTC,CASSPGRGGYF
TRBD1,TRBV19,-,TRBJ1-1,TGTGCCAGTATGGACAGGGGCCGCAACACTGAAGCTTTCTTT,CASMDRGRNTEAFF
TRBD1,TRBV2,-,TRBJ1-5,TGTGCCAGCCAATGGGACAGGGGGCAGCCCCAGCATTTT,CASQWDRGQPQHF
TRBD1,TRBV10-3,-,TRBJ2-5,TGTGCCATCAGGGAACAGGGGGCCGGGGAGACCCAGTACTTC,CAIREQGAGETQYF
TRBD2,TRBV20-1,-,TRBJ2-1,TGCAGTGCTAGAGATTCGGGGGGGGGAGATGAGCAGTTCTTC,CSARDSGGGDEQFF
-,TRBV10-1,-,TRBJ2-7,TGCGCCAGCAGGAGAGACAGATTATTCTCCTACGAGCAGTACTTC,CASRRDRLFSYEQYF
-,TRBV20-1,many,TRBJ2-3,TGCAGTGCTAGAGGAGGGGGGACGAACACAGATACGCAGTATTTT,CSARGGGTNTDTQYF
-,TRBV2,-,TRBJ2-5,TGTGCCAGCAGTATGTGGGGCAATCAGCCCCAGTACTTC,CASSMWGNQPQYF
-,TRBV27,-,TRBJ2-5,TGTGCCAGTTCGCGGGTTACCCAAGAGACCCAGTACTTC,CASSRVTQETQYF
TRBD2,TRBV5-6,many,TRBJ2-7,TGTGCCAGCAGCTCCCGACTAGCGGGGGGACGGGACGAGCAGTACTTC,CASSSRLAGGRDEQYF
-,TRBV20-1,-,TRBJ1-4,TGCAGTGCTAGAGATCAGAGGGTCCCTAATGAAAAACTGTTTTTT,CSARDQRVPNEKLFF
TRBD2,TRBV20-1,many,TRBJ2-1,TGCAGTCTTCCGGGACTAGCGGGGAGAGGGCACAATGAGCAGTTCTTC,CSLPGLAGRGHNEQFF
TRBD1,TRBV28,many,TRBJ2-7,TGTGCCAGCATTCAACAGGGGTCTGCCTACGAGCAGTACTTC,CASIQQGSAYEQYF
TRBD1,TRBV7-7,many,TRBJ2-2,TGTGCTAGCAGCGGGACAGGGTGGTCCGGGGAGCTGTTTTTT,CASSGTGWSGELFF
-,TRBV7-3,once,TRBJ2-1,TGTGCCAGCAGCTTAACGGCCAGTCGTGAGCAGTTCTTC,CASSLTASREQFF
-,TRBV19,few,TRBJ2-1,TGTGCCAGTAGTGCGGGACTTTACAATGAGCAGTTCTTC,CASSAGLYNEQFF
TRBD2,TRBV7-9,many,TRBJ2-3,TGTGCCAGCACATCGGGAGGTGGCACAGATACGCAGTATTTT,CASTSGGGTDTQYF
-,TRBV19,many,TRBJ2-1,TGTGCCAGTAGTGTGGGCGGTCGCAATGAGCAGTTCTTC,CASSVGGRNEQFF
TRBD2,TRBV11-3,-,TRBJ2-3,TGTGCCAGCAGCACCGGGACTAGTCGATATACGCAGTATTTT,CASSTGTSRYTQYF
-,TRBV7-2,-,TRBJ2-7,TGTGCCAGCAGCCGTGGGGGTTTCACCTACGAGCAGTACTTC,CASSRGGFTYEQYF
TRBD2,TRBV7-2,-,TRBJ2-1,TGTGCCAGCAGACTGAGCGGGGGCGACTACAATGAGCAGTTCTTC,CASRLSGGDYNEQFF
-,TRBV5-1,-,TRBJ2-3,TGCGCCAGCAGCTCCGCCAAGGCAGATACGCAGTATTTT,CASSSAKADTQYF
TRBD2,TRBV7-2,-,TRBJ2-5,TGTGCCAGCAGCTTAGGTCGTCGACTAGCGGGGGCCCAGTACTTC,CASSLGRRLAGAQYF
TRBD2,TRBV5-6,many,TRBJ2-1,TGTGCCAGCACCCAGAGCGGGGGTCCCTCCTACAATGAGCAGTTCTTC,CASTQSGGPSYNEQFF
-,TRBV12-3/TRBV12-4,many,TRBJ2-7,TGTGCCAGCAGCCCAGACAGGACCTTCGATCGGGTCGGCGAGCAGTACTTC,CASSPDRTFDRVGEQYF
-,TRBV7-3,-,TRBJ2-7,TGTGCCAGCAGCCCGCAGGGGGGGACCAGCTCCTACGAGCAGTACTTC,CASSPQGGTSSYEQYF
-,TRBV7-9,once,TRBJ1-6,TGTGCCAGCAGCTTAGAAGGCTTTTCACCCCTCCGCTTT,CASSLEGFSPLRF
-,TRBV7-2,-,TRBJ1-6,TGTGCCAGCAGCTTCGGACCGAATTCACCCCTCCACTTT,CASSFGPNSPLHF
-,TRBV19,many,TRBJ1-6,TGTGCCAGTAGCCGGACAGTCTTCCCGCCGGATTCACCCCTCCACTTT,CASSRTVFPPDSPLHF
-,TRBV7-2,-,TRBJ1-2,TGTGCCAGCAGCTTACGATACGGGCGTCAGGGAAGCTATGGCTACACCTTC,CASSLRYGRQGSYGYTF
-,TRBV2,-,TRBJ2-2,TGTGCCAGCAGTGAGAGCAGGGTGAACACCGGGGAGCTGTTTTTT,CASSESRVNTGELFF
-,TRBV19,-,TRBJ1-2,TGTGCCAGTACCAGGACGGGCTATGGCTACACCTTC,CASTRTGYGYTF
-,TRBV5-1,-,TRBJ1-6,TGCGCCAGCAGCTTGGAGGGGGCCCTCCACTTT,CASSLEGALHF
-,TRBV20-1,-,TRBJ1-1,TGCAGTGCGCCCGACAGGTTACCTGAAGCTTTCTTT,CSAPDRLPEAFF
-,TRBV10-3,few,TRBJ2-5,TGTGCCATCAGTCCCGGGGCGGAGGCGACCCAGTACTTC,CAISPGAEATQYF
-,TRBV10-3,many,TRBJ2-7,TGTGCCATCAGCCCGACAGGAGTGGAGTACGAGCAGTACTTC,CAISPTGVEYEQYF